This is a list of T cell receptor beta chains from one sample in a study of T-cell memory formation after mild COVID-19. Each CDR3 protein is one row after TCRdb ran MiXCR on the 5' RACE reads. The repertoire holds 450,000 to 650,000 distinct CDR3 sequences, with 18% as singletons. The specimen was PBMCs or a T cell subset sorted from them (not recorded which). The receptors were gathered from an adult woman who had mild COVID-19 (a few samples of this study predate the infection). Cell type and time point are not known. CDR3s include the opening cysteine and the closing phenylalanine or tryptophan. The D gene is left open where the match is weak. Clone size is shown for a subset of rows, as once, few, many or a class of expanded clone.

D	size	V	J	DNA	CDR3
-	-	TRBV5-1	TRBJ2-2	TGCGCCAGCAGGAAACGCCGACAGGGTCGGGAGGGCCCGAACACCGGGGAGCTGTTTTTT	CASRKRRQGREGPNTGELFF
TRBD2	few	TRBV19	TRBJ2-1	TGTGCCAGTAGTATCCCTTGGACTAGCGGGAGCACCTACAATGAGCAGTTCTTC	CASSIPWTSGSTYNEQFF
TRBD1	-	TRBV12-3/TRBV12-4	TRBJ2-1	TGTGCCAGCAGTTTAACCAACGACAGGGTGAGGGGCAATGAGCAGTTCTTC	CASSLTNDRVRGNEQFF
-	-	TRBV7-9	TRBJ1-4	TGTGCCAGCAGCCCTACCAGGGGCGGTGAAAAACTGTTTTTT	CASSPTRGGEKLFF
TRBD2	-	TRBV4-2	TRBJ2-5	TGTGCCAGCAGCCAAGCCAGCGGGGGAGGGGAGACCCAGTACTTC	CASSQASGGGETQYF
TRBD1	few	TRBV11-3	TRBJ2-7	TGTGCCAGCAGCCCCGGGACAGAGATCTACGAGCAGTACTTC	CASSPGTEIYEQYF
-	few	TRBV24-1	TRBJ2-3	TGTGCCACCAGTGCCTTGGAGGGAGGTACGCAGTATTTT	CATSALEGGTQYF
TRBD1	-	TRBV6-6	TRBJ1-1	TGTGCCACTTATGGACAGGGCCGGGACACTGAAGCTTTCTTT	CATYGQGRDTEAFF
-	many	TRBV18	TRBJ1-6	TGTGCCAGCTCACAGCGCTCCTATAATTCACCCCTCCACTTT	CASSQRSYNSPLHF
TRBD1	-	TRBV20-1	TRBJ2-1	TGCAGTGCTAGAGCCGTAGGGGGCGCTTACAATGAGCAGTTCTTC	CSARAVGGAYNEQFF
-	few	TRBV27	TRBJ2-7	TGTGCCAGCTCCTCGATGACAACCTCATACGAGCAGTACTTC	CASSSMTTSYEQYF
-	few	TRBV7-8	TRBJ2-6	TGTGCCAGCAGCCCCGTTGGTGCCGGGGCCAACGTCCTGACTTTC	CASSPVGAGANVLTF
TRBD2	-	TRBV5-5	TRBJ2-7	TGTGCCAGCAGCTTGATGCGGGGGGCCTCCTACGAGCAGTACTTC	CASSLMRGASYEQYF
TRBD2	-	TRBV3-1	TRBJ2-1	TGTGCCAGCAGCCAATTCGTAGCGGGAGATTCTGAGCAGTTCTTC	CASSQFVAGDSEQFF
-	-	TRBV5-5	TRBJ2-7	TGTGCCAGCAGCACCCAAGACAGGATCTCCTACGAGCAGTACTTC	CASSTQDRISYEQYF
TRBD2	-	TRBV12-3/TRBV12-4	TRBJ2-1	TGTGCCAGCAGCCCGGGCTCGATTTTGGCGGGAGGCCCGGGAGAGCAGTTCTTC	CASSPGSILAGGPGEQFF